A selection of T cell receptor beta chains follows, all from one sample in a study of CD8 T cells in Susac syndrome. TCRdb processed the immunoSEQ multiplex PCR reads anew with MiXCR; each CDR3 protein has one entry. Among approximately 220,000 distinct CDR3 sequences, about 94% were seen once, and the ten largest hold less than 0.15%. Sequencing input: CD8+ T cells from PBMCs. These receptors were obtained from a human donor with multiple sclerosis. Both conserved end residues are part of each CDR3. The order of the fields is V gene, clone size, D gene, J gene, CDR3 DNA, CDR3 protein. The D gene is left open where the match is weak. Some rows have no size entry. The others give once, few or many, or a class for an expanded clone.

v_gene: TRBV7-9
abundance: .
d_gene: TRBD2
j_gene: TRBJ2-1
CDR3nt: TGTGCCAGCAGTCCTCCAGGCGGGAGCTCCTACAATGAGCAGTTCTTC
CDR3aa: CASSPPGGSSYNEQFF

v_gene: TRBV4-3
abundance: .
d_gene: .
j_gene: TRBJ1-3
CDR3nt: TGCGCCAGCAGCCCGGGGGTCTATGGAAACACCATATATTTT
CDR3aa: CASSPGVYGNTIYF

v_gene: TRBV13
abundance: .
d_gene: .
j_gene: TRBJ2-3
CDR3nt: TGTGCCAGCAGCTCGAGACGGGGAGATACGCAGTATTTT
CDR3aa: CASSSRRGDTQYF

v_gene: TRBV29-1
abundance: .
d_gene: .
j_gene: TRBJ2-7
CDR3nt: TGCAGCGTTGGATCAGGGGCCTACGAGCAGTACTTC
CDR3aa: CSVGSGAYEQYF

v_gene: TRBV9
abundance: .
d_gene: TRBD1
j_gene: TRBJ2-3
CDR3nt: TGTGCCAGCAGCGTAGAGGGGACAGGCCGCACAGATACGCAGTATTTT
CDR3aa: CASSVEGTGRTDTQYF

v_gene: TRBV4-1
abundance: .
d_gene: .
j_gene: TRBJ1-1
CDR3nt: TGCGCCAGCAGCCCCTCCCGGAACCAGGGAGTGAACACTGAAGCTTTCTTT
CDR3aa: CASSPSRNQGVNTEAFF

v_gene: TRBV28
abundance: once
d_gene: TRBD2
j_gene: TRBJ2-4
CDR3nt: TGTGCCAGCAGTTCAACTATTCTAGCGGGAGAAGCGAACATTCAGTACTTC
CDR3aa: CASSSTILAGEANIQYF

v_gene: TRBV9
abundance: once
d_gene: TRBD1
j_gene: TRBJ2-3
CDR3nt: TGTGCCAGCAGCGTGGACAGGGTGACAGATACGCAGTATTTT
CDR3aa: CASSVDRVTDTQYF

v_gene: TRBV4-1
abundance: .
d_gene: .
j_gene: TRBJ2-3
CDR3nt: TGCGCCAGCAGCCAAGAAGGGGATTTAGCAGATACGCAGTATTTT
CDR3aa: CASSQEGDLADTQYF

v_gene: TRBV30
abundance: .
d_gene: .
j_gene: TRBJ2-7
CDR3nt: TGTGCCTGGGGGGACAGCGGGTCCTACGAGCAGTACTTC
CDR3aa: CAWGDSGSYEQYF

v_gene: TRBV28
abundance: .
d_gene: .
j_gene: TRBJ2-2
CDR3nt: TGTGCCAGCAGTTTAGTTCTGAACACCGGGGAGCTGTTTTTT
CDR3aa: CASSLVLNTGELFF

v_gene: TRBV9
abundance: .
d_gene: .
j_gene: TRBJ2-2
CDR3nt: TGTGCCAGCAGCGTAGGGGGTAGCCCCGGGGAGCTGTTTTTT
CDR3aa: CASSVGGSPGELFF

v_gene: TRBV4-2
abundance: once
d_gene: TRBD1
j_gene: TRBJ1-2
CDR3nt: TGTGCCAGCAGCCAAGAGGAGGGGGCGAACTATGGCTACACCTTC
CDR3aa: CASSQEEGANYGYTF

v_gene: TRBV19
abundance: .
d_gene: .
j_gene: TRBJ2-1
CDR3nt: TGTGCCAGTAGTATAGATCAGGGTTACTCCTACAATGAGCAGTTCTTC
CDR3aa: CASSIDQGYSYNEQFF

v_gene: TRBV30
abundance: few
d_gene: .
j_gene: TRBJ2-4
CDR3nt: TGTGCCTGGAGTGGGGGCAGGGGCGGCATTCAGTACTTC
CDR3aa: CAWSGGRGGIQYF

v_gene: TRBV20-1
abundance: once
d_gene: .
j_gene: TRBJ2-2
CDR3nt: TGCAGTGCTAGAGACCCGGGGAAGAACACCGGGGAGCTGTTTTTT
CDR3aa: CSARDPGKNTGELFF

v_gene: TRBV7-9
abundance: .
d_gene: .
j_gene: TRBJ2-7
CDR3nt: TGTGCCAGCAGCTTAGCCGGCGGTCCGTGGGAGCAGTACTTC
CDR3aa: CASSLAGGPWEQYF

v_gene: TRBV5-1
abundance: .
d_gene: .
j_gene: TRBJ1-5
CDR3nt: TGCGCCAGCAGCGTTGAGGGCTTCGGCAATCAGCCCCAGCATTTT
CDR3aa: CASSVEGFGNQPQHF

v_gene: TRBV7-9
abundance: .
d_gene: .
j_gene: TRBJ2-5
CDR3nt: TGTGCCAGCAGCTTCCCCCAAGAGACCCAGTACTTC
CDR3aa: CASSFPQETQYF

v_gene: TRBV12-3/TRBV12-4
abundance: once
d_gene: TRBD1
j_gene: TRBJ2-7
CDR3nt: TGTGCCAGCAGTTCGTCGACAGGGGAGTCCCACGAGCAGTACTTC
CDR3aa: CASSSSTGESHEQYF

v_gene: TRBV11-3
abundance: .
d_gene: .
j_gene: TRBJ2-7
CDR3nt: TGTGCCAGCAGCTTAGAGTCTCAGCTCTACGAGCAGTACTTC
CDR3aa: CASSLESQLYEQYF

v_gene: TRBV3-1
abundance: .
d_gene: .
j_gene: TRBJ2-7
CDR3nt: TGTGCCAGCAGCCAAGTAGACCTGACCTACGAGCAGTACTTC
CDR3aa: CASSQVDLTYEQYF

v_gene: TRBV27
abundance: once
d_gene: TRBD1
j_gene: TRBJ1-6
CDR3nt: TGTGCCAGCAGTTTAAGGACAGGGGGCAGCTCCTATAATTCACCCCTCCACTTT
CDR3aa: CASSLRTGGSSYNSPLHF

v_gene: TRBV3-1
abundance: .
d_gene: TRBD2
j_gene: TRBJ2-7
CDR3nt: TGTGCCAGCAGCCTGACTAGCGGGGGGGCAATAGACTACGAGCAGTACTTC
CDR3aa: CASSLTSGGAIDYEQYF

v_gene: TRBV29-1
abundance: .
d_gene: .
j_gene: TRBJ2-1
CDR3nt: TGCAGCGTAGATACACAAGACAGTTACAATGAGCAGTTCTTC
CDR3aa: CSVDTQDSYNEQFF

v_gene: TRBV19
abundance: .
d_gene: TRBD1
j_gene: TRBJ2-4
CDR3nt: TGTGCCAGTAGTAAATCCAGGGGGCCCGGAAACATTCAGTACTTC
CDR3aa: CASSKSRGPGNIQYF

v_gene: TRBV12-5
abundance: .
d_gene: .
j_gene: TRBJ1-1
CDR3nt: TGTGCTAGTGGTCCCCCCAGAGTAGGGGCTTTCTTT
CDR3aa: CASGPPRVGAFF

v_gene: TRBV19
abundance: .
d_gene: .
j_gene: TRBJ2-5
CDR3nt: TGTGCCAGTAGTACGCCCCGGGGCAGGGGAACAGTAGAGACCCAGTACTTC
CDR3aa: CASSTPRGRGTVETQYF

v_gene: TRBV18
abundance: .
d_gene: TRBD1
j_gene: TRBJ1-5
CDR3nt: TGTGCCAGCTCAGGACAGGTTAGCAATCAGCCCCAGCATTTT
CDR3aa: CASSGQVSNQPQHF

v_gene: TRBV5-1
abundance: .
d_gene: .
j_gene: TRBJ2-7
CDR3nt: TGCGCCAGCAGCTTTAGTCCCGGGACACAATACGAGCAGTACTTC
CDR3aa: CASSFSPGTQYEQYF

v_gene: TRBV19
abundance: few
d_gene: .
j_gene: TRBJ1-1
CDR3nt: TGTGCCAGTAGCCTTCAGGGACTGAACACTGAAGCTTTCTTT
CDR3aa: CASSLQGLNTEAFF

v_gene: TRBV27
abundance: .
d_gene: .
j_gene: TRBJ2-7
CDR3nt: TGTGCCAGCAGTTCACCGGGCCCGGAGGGGGAGCAGTACTTC
CDR3aa: CASSSPGPEGEQYF

v_gene: TRBV30
abundance: once
d_gene: .
j_gene: TRBJ2-7
CDR3nt: TGTGCCTGGGGAGAGGTGGGCGAGCAGTACTTC
CDR3aa: CAWGEVGEQYF

v_gene: TRBV14
abundance: .
d_gene: .
j_gene: TRBJ1-1
CDR3nt: TGTGCCAGCAGCCAAGAATCATTGATCATGAACACTGAAGCTTTCTTT
CDR3aa: CASSQESLIMNTEAFF

v_gene: TRBV25-1
abundance: few
d_gene: TRBD1
j_gene: TRBJ2-7
CDR3nt: TGTGCCAGCAGTTTCGGGACAGGGACGTACGAGCAGTACTTC
CDR3aa: CASSFGTGTYEQYF

v_gene: TRBV7-9
abundance: .
d_gene: TRBD1
j_gene: TRBJ1-2
CDR3nt: TGTGCCAGCAGCATCGGGACAGGGGGTGGCTACACCTTC
CDR3aa: CASSIGTGGGYTF

v_gene: TRBV9
abundance: .
d_gene: .
j_gene: TRBJ2-2
CDR3nt: TGTGCCAGCAGCGTAGTAGGGAACACCGGGGAGCTGTTTTTT
CDR3aa: CASSVVGNTGELFF